The present T cell receptor beta chain was sequenced within a study of blood T cell repertoires in COVID-19. Study summary: Researchers got acute and convalescent COVID-19 samples from the United States, Italy and Spain. PBMCs, B-cell-depleted T cells, or T cells provided the cDNA or gDNA that made up the material.

Per germline, CDR1 MNHEY and CDR2 SVGAGI. The CDR3 extends over 14 amino acids. V dropped 7 bases and J dropped 4 bases, with 16 bases sitting between them. Authors' processing steps: By means of reference gene primer amplification, nucleated cell counts were estimated. Profiled with immunoSEQ multiplex PCR; TCRdb holds only in-frame clones, not every one. V, J and clone size are those of that table, while D and trimming were read from the DNA. The sample carries 70,000 or so clones, around 83% recorded once. The receptor comes from a woman over 75 with acute or convalescent COVID-19. The chain couples TRBV6-5 to TRBJ1-2; D remains ambiguous. The sequenced material came from peripheral blood. The DNA for the CDR3 is TGTGCCAGCACCCTTACCCCACTCACCTATGGCTACACCTTC. Protein: CASTLTPLTYGYTF.